The subject of this entry is one TCR beta chain. Its antigen is not known. The authors ran a second PCR of 7 to 11 cycles using a sample-barcoded 5' primer and a J-beta primer mix. TCRdb reanalysed the 5' RACE reads using MiXCR and keeps one entry per CDR3 protein. The sample lists over 1,500,000 distinct CDR3 sequences, around 48% occurring once. The data belong to a study of blood T cells in healthy people across ages. Points from the study as a whole: Possibly confounding the expanded clonotype changes was the fact that donor CMV status was unknown. Researchers report that TCR beta diversity correlated strongly with naive T cell percentage.

V was pared by 5 bases and J by 8 bases, with 18 bases between. The germline V gene encodes CDR1 SGHTA and CDR2 FQGNSA. The CDR3 covers 14 residues. The clonotype originates from a woman aged 40 to 50 in good health. The chain carries TRBV7-2 and TRBJ1-2; weak D call: TRBD1 (5 bases). Sequences were obtained from blood. The CDR3 nucleotides read TGTGCCAGCAGCGCCGGGGACGGTGGCGGAGGCTACACCTTC. It yields the protein CASSAGDGGGGYTF.